The clone carrying this TCR beta chain was seen many times. Its specificity is unknown. These data originate in a study of human T cells and chemical hapten exposure. As for the study in general: Patch testing placed 0.01% DPC on the upper back, with readings at 6 days.

The J segment lost 5 bases and the V segment lost 2 bases, leaving 7 bases of the junction unmatched. CDR1 SGHRS and CDR2 YFSETQ come from the germline V gene. The length of the CDR3 is 16 residues. Study results and limitations: Clustering by CDR3 similarity yielded significantly more large clusters from expanded TCRs than controls.

Documented time point: pre-sensitization, week 0. Treatment reported: therapeutic diphenylcyclopropenone sensitization with weekly scalp DPC. Blood was drawn before each patch test was applied. Unique molecular identifiers were attached to individual cDNA molecules during library preparation. One entry per CDR3 protein results from TCRdb running MiXCR on the RACE reads. The table has about 68,000 distinct CDR3 sequences, roughly 9.8% seen once; the top ten hold approximately 5%. This sequence joins TRBV5-1 and TRBJ2-2, with 9 bases lining up with TRBD2. This sequence was found in a woman aged 45-59 years with alopecia areata. Some clones in this sample may be carry-over from other donors' samples. The sample consisted of whole blood, taken in connection with sensitization to the hapten diphenylcyclopropenone (DPC). The CDR3 coding sequence is TGCGCCAGCAGCTTTGGGGGTAGCGGGAGTACCGGGGAGCTGTTTTTT. Translating gives CASSFGGSGSTGELFF.